This T cell receptor beta chain was identified during a study of Ad26.COV2.S vaccination and SARS-CoV-2 variants (dated by TCRdb to the early 2020s). Context from the whole study: Vaccine-arm donors were drawn from COV1001, a multicentre, randomized, double-blind, placebo-controlled phase I-IIa trial of Ad26.COV2.S in healthy adults. Dosing of Ad26.COV2.S was intramuscular, at either 5x10^10 or 1x10^11 viral particles, delivered as one shot or as two shots spaced 56 days apart. TCRbeta repertoire sequencing was used to assess the specificity and breadth of SARS-CoV-2-reactive T cell receptors after Ad26.COV2.S vaccination. A total of 32 samples were included in the TCR-sequenced set, comprising some 20 Ad26.COV2.S vaccine recipients, 5 placebo recipients and 8 SARS-CoV-2 convalescent individuals. Participants in the trial were split at random into five groups of five each, receiving low-dose or high-dose Ad26.COV2.S once or twice, or else placebo on both occasions. Investigators remained blinded to trial group allocation during experiments and outcome assessment.

TCRbeta CDR3 regions were sequenced with the immunoSEQ Assay. After extraction, genomic DNA underwent amplification by bias-controlled multiplex PCR, followed by high-throughput sequencing. The authors' analysis ran thus. To quantify the absolute abundance of every unique TCRbeta CDR3 region, sequences were collapsed and filtered. T cell fraction was estimated by normalizing TCRbeta template counts to usable DNA, with usable DNA measured through amplification of reference genes found in all nucleated cells. Repertoire TCRs were annotated as SARS-CoV-2-specific when V gene, CDR3 amino acid sequence and J gene were exactly matched to a known reactive TCR set. The reference SARS-CoV-2 TCR set came from MIRA and was filtered for enrichment in COVID-19-positive ImmuneCODE repertoires, removing public or cross-reactive TCRs. Based on the MIRA antigens, annotated TCRs were further analysed at the level of specific ORF or position within ORF. Breadth was defined as annotated unique rearrangements over total unique productive rearrangements; depth was the summed frequency of those rearrangements. Group comparisons of TCR breadth used two-sided Wilcoxon rank-sum tests. The table comes from immuneACCESS by way of TCRdb, which keeps in-frame sequences with V and J called. Part of the clones is missing from these tables; in studies checked, under half for an unresolved V gene and the rest for unknown reasons. Clonal size and the V and J genes are those of that table, whereas D and trimming came from the DNA. The sample table holds approximately 400,000 clones, of which 83% were seen once. The ten largest make up 7.4% of the sample.

From the cysteine through the phenylalanine, the CDR3 covers 15 amino acids. Left in the record is the CDR3 DNA by itself, 45 bases read in frame from the first base. V gives up 5 bases and J gives up 1 base, and the segment between their germline ends measures 9 bases. The CDR1 and CDR2 encoded by the germline V gene are SGHNT and YENEEA. Broad study findings and their caveats: Substantial breadth of spike-specific CD8+ and CD4+ T cell responses was reported after vaccination. According to the authors, total T cell responses may have been underestimated by the TCR breadth and depth analyses. Higher spike-specific TCR breadth was observed in Ad26.COV2.S recipients than in placebo recipients (P = 0.0014). The study was not powered for comparison of responses between vaccine doses or regimens. Vaccine and placebo recipients had comparable non-spike TCR breadth, which fits with the vaccine containing only spike.

The treatment or condition label on this specimen signifies: some 20 received Ad26.COV2.S at low or high dose, single or two shots; a few received placebo; per-sample allocation not given. Repertoires of vaccine and placebo recipients were sequenced from samples taken on day 63 after the first injection. Between 29 July and 7 August 2020, Cohort 1b enrolled approximately 26 adults aged 18-55 years at one site in Boston, USA. Ad26.COV2.S consisted of a replication-incompetent adenovirus type 26 vector by which a prefusion-stabilized SARS-CoV-2 spike protein from the original Wuhan strain was expressed. On this clone itself: It lacks a known antigen. The sample holds no much larger clone one base away, and base qualities are not on file.

The clonotype originates from a person between 18 and 65 years old who received the Ad26.COV2.S COVID-19 vaccine or a placebo. Specimen: peripheral blood, collected in a trial of Ad26.COV2.S vaccine versus placebo. The chain joins TRBV11-3 to TRBJ1-6; a tentative D call is TRBD1 (5 bases match). The DNA reads TGTGCCAGCAGCGCGGGGGGGTCCTATAATTCACCCCTCCACTTT. It translates as CASSAGGSYNSPLHF.